This T cell receptor (beta chain) appears in the sequencing data of a study of regulatory T cells in long-lasting Graves disease. The time point is: newly diagnosed GD, antithyroid drugs for less than 3 months. Extracted PBMC RNA gave rise to the TCR library. Sequencing libraries for TCR beta were prepared with iRepertoire HTBI primers and Arm-PCR of CDR3 regions. TCRdb itself ran the multiplex PCR reads through MiXCR, one entry per CDR3 protein. The table shows roughly 320,000 distinct CDR3 sequences, with 16% occurring only once. This clonotype has at least ten counts. Trimming left V 5 bases short and J 5 bases short, with 9 bases between. Per the germline V gene, CDR1 is DFQATT and CDR2 is SNEGSKA (reference sequence). This CDR3 has 12 residues. This sample also appeared in a second study, on T cells in Graves' hyperthyroidism and ophthalmopathy.

This TCR derives from a man aged 40-49 years with Graves disease. The starting material was peripheral blood mononuclear cells (PBMCs), obtained at new diagnosis, from a patient treated with antithyroid drugs. The chain combines TRBV20-1 with TRBJ1-4; D gene unclear. This CDR3 is CSAEDPNEKLFF. Written as DNA, the CDR3 is TGCAGTGCTGAGGACCCAAATGAAAAACTGTTTTTT.